This is a list of T cell receptor beta chains from one sample in a study of blood T cell repertoires in COVID-19. Data came from immunoSEQ multiplex PCR; TCRdb stores just in-frame clones and leaves some out. The sample shows around 100,000 clones, about 80% of them seen only once. The material sequenced was peripheral blood. The receptors originated from a human donor in a cohort sampled during active or convalescent COVID-19. Each CDR3 is given with its conserved first and last residue. D genes are given only for firm matches. Not every row has a clone size; where given, it reads once, few, many or a size class.

>TRBD2|16|TRBV6-6|TRBJ2-3|-
TGTGCCAGCAGTTACTCGAGCGGGGGGGTCACAGATACGCAGTATTTT
CASSYSSGGVTDTQYF
>-|14|TRBV27|TRBJ1-2|-
TGTGCCAGCAGTTTATCGTCAGGGCATAGAGGCTACACCTTC
CASSLSSGHRGYTF
>-|13|TRBV13|TRBJ2-7|-
TGTGCCAGCAGCTTCCGGGACTCCTACGAGCAGTACTTC
CASSFRDSYEQYF
>-|15|TRBV6-5|TRBJ1-5|-
TGTGCCAGCGCCGTCCAGCAGGGTAGCAATCAGCCCCAGCATTTT
CASAVQQGSNQPQHF
>-|15|TRBV4-1|TRBJ1-2|few
TGCGCCAGCAGCCAAGATGGCGGGGGTTGGTACGGCTACACCTTC
CASSQDGGGWYGYTF
>TRBD1|18|TRBV24-1|TRBJ2-5|-
TGTGCCACCAGTGATTCCGGGACAGGAGGGCTCGCACGAGAGACCCAGTACTTC
CATSDSGTGGLARETQYF
>TRBD1|16|TRBV5-6|TRBJ2-7|-
TGTGCCAGCAGCTTTTTAACAGGGGGCTTGGTCTACGAGCAGTACTTC
CASSFLTGGLVYEQYF
>-|14|TRBV7-2|TRBJ2-7|once
TGTGCCAGCAGCTTAGCTGGGGGCAGCTACGAGCAGTACTTC
CASSLAGGSYEQYF
>TRBD1|15|TRBV7-3|TRBJ1-4|-
TGTGCCAGCAGCTTAGGAGGGGGCGAGGGCGAAAAACTGTTTTTT
CASSLGGGEGEKLFF
>-|13|TRBV7-2|TRBJ1-2|-
TGTGCCAGCAGCTTAGACAGGGTCTACGGCTACACCTTC
CASSLDRVYGYTF
>TRBD1|13|TRBV24-1|TRBJ1-2|-
TGTGCCACCAGCGGACAGGGTTCACGAGGCTACACCTTC
CATSGQGSRGYTF
>TRBD2|16|TRBV5-6|TRBJ2-3|-
TGTGCCAGCAGCATTGGACTAGCGGGGGGGTCAGATACGCAGTATTTT
CASSIGLAGGSDTQYF
>TRBD2|18|TRBV5-4|TRBJ2-1|-
TGTGCCAGCAGCCGACAACCCCAAGCGGGGGGCGCCTACAATGAGCAGTTCTTC
CASSRQPQAGGAYNEQFF
>-|12|TRBV12-3/TRBV12-4|TRBJ2-5|few
TGTGCCAGCAGTTTCCCGAGAGAGACCCAGTACTTC
CASSFPRETQYF
>TRBD1|14|TRBV6-5|TRBJ1-2|-
TGTGCCAGCAGGCCGGGACAGGGCATTTCGGGCTACACCTTC
CASRPGQGISGYTF
>-|14|TRBV19|TRBJ1-1|-
TGTGCCAGTAGTCACCCTTCGGTGAACACTGAAGCTTTCTTT
CASSHPSVNTEAFF
>-|15|TRBV6-1|TRBJ1-5|-
TGTGCCAGCAGTGAAGTTTGGAGGGGCAATCAGCCCCAGCATTTT
CASSEVWRGNQPQHF
>TRBD2|16|TRBV11-3|TRBJ2-5|few
TGTGCCAGCAGCTCCGGGACTAGCGGGGGGGAAGAGACCCAGTACTTC
CASSSGTSGGEETQYF
>TRBD1|18|TRBV5-5|TRBJ1-5|-
TGTGCCAGCAGCGCCACCGGGACAGGGAGGGGGAGCAATCAGCCCCAGCATTTT
CASSATGTGRGSNQPQHF
>TRBD1|13|TRBV9|TRBJ1-2|-
TGTGCCAGCAGCGACCGGACAGGTCGAGGCTACACCTTC
CASSDRTGRGYTF
>-|13|TRBV5-8|TRBJ1-6|-
TGTGCCAGCAGCCTCCGACAGGCTTCACCCCTCCACTTT
CASSLRQASPLHF
>-|15|TRBV6-5|TRBJ1-1|-
TGTGCCAGCAGTTACTCCGCCGTTAGGGGAAGTGAAGCTTTCTTT
CASSYSAVRGSEAFF
>-|13|TRBV28|TRBJ1-1|once
TGTGCCAGCAGGCAACAACTGAACACTGAAGCTTTCTTT
CASRQQLNTEAFF
>-|15|TRBV19|TRBJ1-1|-
TGTGCCAGTAGTATAGAGGTCAGTCCCAACACTGAAGCTTTCTTT
CASSIEVSPNTEAFF
>TRBD1|15|TRBV7-9|TRBJ1-4|-
TGTGCCAGCAGCTTAGCGGCAGGGGGGCATGAAAAACTGTTTTTT
CASSLAAGGHEKLFF
>-|12|TRBV19|TRBJ2-7|many
TGTGCCAGTAGTCAGGCAGGGGACGAGCAGTACTTC
CASSQAGDEQYF
>-|14|TRBV6-5|TRBJ1-4|-
TGTGCCAGCAGTCGACAGTCAACTAATGAAAAACTGTTTTTT
CASSRQSTNEKLFF
>TRBD1|18|TRBV5-1|TRBJ2-5|-
TGCGCCAGCAGCCTCACGGGACAGGGGATCGCCTACCAAGAGACCCAGTACTTC
CASSLTGQGIAYQETQYF
>-|13|TRBV4-1|TRBJ2-7|-
TGCGCCAGCAGCCCCCTAAGAGCGCGAGAGCAGTACTTC
CASSPLRAREQYF
>TRBD1|15|TRBV11-3|TRBJ1-6|-
TGTGCCAGCTCTTCCCGGACAGGGTATAATTCACCCCTCCACTTT
CASSSRTGYNSPLHF
>TRBD1|14|TRBV7-9|TRBJ1-4|-
TGTGCCAGCAGCACCGCAGGGGGTAATGAAAAACTGTTTTTT
CASSTAGGNEKLFF
>-|16|TRBV24-1|TRBJ2-5|-
TGTGCCACCAGTGATTTTGGGAGGGGGAAAAAAGAGACCCAGTACTTC
CATSDFGRGKKETQYF
>-|15|TRBV11-2|TRBJ1-1|-
TGTGCCAGCAGCTTAACAGAGAGTGGGTTCACTGAAGCTTTCTTT
CASSLTESGFTEAFF
>TRBD1|14|TRBV19|TRBJ2-1|-
TGTGCCAGTCGTACCCAGGGGGCTCAAGGAGAGCAGTTCTTC
CASRTQGAQGEQFF
>-|12|TRBV6-5|TRBJ1-1|-
TGTGCCAGCAGTTTTCGAGGCACTGAAGCTTTCTTT
CASSFRGTEAFF
>-|14|TRBV5-1|TRBJ1-2|-
TGCGCCAGCACGGCAGGCGAGACCAGCTATGGCTACACCTTC
CASTAGETSYGYTF
>TRBD1|14|TRBV6-2/TRBV6-3|TRBJ1-6|-
TGTGCCAGCAGCCCTGACAGGGGGGATTCACCCCTCCACTTT
CASSPDRGDSPLHF
>-|15|TRBV7-8|TRBJ1-2|-
TGTGCCAGCAGCTTGATACAGGGAACGCTGAGTGGCTACACCTTC
CASSLIQGTLSGYTF
>-|15|TRBV18|TRBJ1-1|-
TGTGCCAGCTCACCCGGGGCAGCGGGGGACACTGAAGCTTTCTTT
CASSPGAAGDTEAFF
>-|13|TRBV9|TRBJ2-2|-
TGTGCCAGCAGCGTGACTTCATCCGGGGAGCTGTTTTTT
CASSVTSSGELFF
>-|15|TRBV7-2|TRBJ1-3|-
TGTGCCAGCAGCTTAGGTCTCGGGGTTGGAAACACCATATATTTT
CASSLGLGVGNTIYF
>-|14|TRBV5-1|TRBJ1-4|few
TGCGCCAGCAGCCCTAACCTCGCGGGAGAAAAACTGTTTTTT
CASSPNLAGEKLFF
>-|17|TRBV4-1|TRBJ1-1|-
TGCGCCAGCAGCCAAGCTCTGGGCGGGTCGGTGAACACTGAAGCTTTCTTT
CASSQALGGSVNTEAFF
>TRBD1|16|TRBV4-3|TRBJ1-1|-
TGCGCCAGCAGCCGCCTTACCGGGACAGGGAACACTGAAGCTTTCTTT
CASSRLTGTGNTEAFF
>TRBD2|16|TRBV15|TRBJ2-1|-
TGTGCCACCAGCAGAGTAGGGGGACTAGCCTACAATGAGCAGTTCTTC
CATSRVGGLAYNEQFF
>-|16|TRBV29-1|TRBJ2-6|once
TGCAGCGTGGAATCCGGGACTGTCGGCTGGGCCAACGTCCTGACTTTC
CSVESGTVGWANVLTF
>-|12|TRBV7-6|TRBJ1-2|once
TGTGCCAGCAGCCCCTCAAACTCGGGCTACACCTTC
CASSPSNSGYTF
>-|14|TRBV11-3|TRBJ1-1|-
TGTGCCAGCAGACCGGGGGGTCTAAGGGGTGAAGCTTTCTTT
CASRPGGLRGEAFF
>TRBD1|16|TRBV4-2|TRBJ2-2|-
TGTGCCAGCAGCCAACCAGGGGGCGAGCGAGGCGGGGAGCTGTTTTTT
CASSQPGGERGGELFF
>TRBD2|19|TRBV3-1/TRBV3-2|TRBJ2-3|-
TGTGCCAGCAGCTTCCCGGGACTAGCGGATTTGTCTAGCACAGATACGCAGTATTTT
CASSFPGLADLSSTDTQYF